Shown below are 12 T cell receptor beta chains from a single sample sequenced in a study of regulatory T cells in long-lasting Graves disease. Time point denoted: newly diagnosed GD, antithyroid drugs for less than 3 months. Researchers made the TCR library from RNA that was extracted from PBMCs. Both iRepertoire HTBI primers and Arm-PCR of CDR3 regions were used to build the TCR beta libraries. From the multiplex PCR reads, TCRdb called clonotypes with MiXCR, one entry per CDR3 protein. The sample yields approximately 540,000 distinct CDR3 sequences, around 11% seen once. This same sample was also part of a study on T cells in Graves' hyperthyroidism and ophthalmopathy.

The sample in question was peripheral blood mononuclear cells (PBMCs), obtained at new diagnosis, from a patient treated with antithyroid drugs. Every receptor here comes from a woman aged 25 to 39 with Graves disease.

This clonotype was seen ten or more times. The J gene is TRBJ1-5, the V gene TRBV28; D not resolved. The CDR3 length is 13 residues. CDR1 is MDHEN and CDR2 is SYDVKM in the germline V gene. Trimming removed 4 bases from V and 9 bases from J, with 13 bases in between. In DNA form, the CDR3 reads TGTGCCAGCAGTTCGCCCCTTGGTTTGCCCCAGCATTTT. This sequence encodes CASSSPLGLPQHF. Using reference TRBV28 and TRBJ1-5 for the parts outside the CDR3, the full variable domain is DVKVTQSSRYLVKRTGEKVFLECVQDMDHENMFWYRQDPGLGLRLIYFSYDVKMKEKGDIPEGYSVSREKKERFSLILESASTNQTSMYLCASSSPLGLPQHFGDGTRLSIL.

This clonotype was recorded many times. CDR3 sequence: CASSPTRWGRGDTGELFF. The CDR3 DNA is TGTGCCAGCAGCCCGACGCGATGGGGGCGAGGGGACACCGGGGAGCTGTTTTTT. The genes are TRBV11-3 and TRBJ2-2; maybe TRBD1 (6 bases). CDR3 length: 18 residues. CDR1 and CDR2 (germline): SGHNT, YENEEA. Trimming removed 5 bases at V and 3 bases at J, with 22 bases between.

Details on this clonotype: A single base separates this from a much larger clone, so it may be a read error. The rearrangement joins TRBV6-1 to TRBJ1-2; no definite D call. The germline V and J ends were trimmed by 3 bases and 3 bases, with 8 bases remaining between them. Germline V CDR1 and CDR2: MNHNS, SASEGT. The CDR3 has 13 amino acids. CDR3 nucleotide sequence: TGTGCCAGCAGTGAGCAACGGGACTATGGCTACACCTTC. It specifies CASSEQRDYGYTF.

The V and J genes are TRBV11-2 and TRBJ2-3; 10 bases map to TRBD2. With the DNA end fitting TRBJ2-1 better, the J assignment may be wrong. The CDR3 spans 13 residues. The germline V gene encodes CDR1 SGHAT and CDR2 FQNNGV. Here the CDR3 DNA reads TGTGCCAGCAGCTTAATAGCTAGCGGGGGGCAGTTCTTC. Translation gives CASSLIASGGQFF.

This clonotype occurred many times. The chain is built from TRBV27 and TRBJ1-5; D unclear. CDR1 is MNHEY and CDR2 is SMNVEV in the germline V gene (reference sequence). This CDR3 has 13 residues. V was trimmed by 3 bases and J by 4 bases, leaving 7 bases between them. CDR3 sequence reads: CASSFGGNQPQHF. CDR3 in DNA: TGTGCCAGCAGTTTTGGCGGGAATCAGCCCCAGCATTTT.

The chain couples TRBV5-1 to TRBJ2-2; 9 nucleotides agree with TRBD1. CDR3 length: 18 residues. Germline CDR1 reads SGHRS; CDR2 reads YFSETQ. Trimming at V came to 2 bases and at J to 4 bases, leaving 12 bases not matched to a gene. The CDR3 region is CASSFKTGGSYVTGELFF. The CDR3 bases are TGCGCCAGCAGCTTTAAGACAGGGGGATCATATGTCACCGGGGAGCTGTTTTTT. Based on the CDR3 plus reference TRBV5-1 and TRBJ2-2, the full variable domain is KAGVTQTPRYLIKTRGQQVTLSCSPISGHRSVSWYQQTPGQGLQFLFEYFSETQRNKGNFPGRFSGRQFSNSRSEMNVSTLELGDSALYLCASSFKTGGSYVTGELFFGEGSRLTVL.

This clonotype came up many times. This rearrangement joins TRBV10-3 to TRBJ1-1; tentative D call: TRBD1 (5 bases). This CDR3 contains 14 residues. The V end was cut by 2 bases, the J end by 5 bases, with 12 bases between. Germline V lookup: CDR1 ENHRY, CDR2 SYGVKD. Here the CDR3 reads CAISEPGQRTEAFF. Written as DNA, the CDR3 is TGTGCCATCAGTGAGCCAGGGCAGAGGACTGAAGCTTTCTTT.

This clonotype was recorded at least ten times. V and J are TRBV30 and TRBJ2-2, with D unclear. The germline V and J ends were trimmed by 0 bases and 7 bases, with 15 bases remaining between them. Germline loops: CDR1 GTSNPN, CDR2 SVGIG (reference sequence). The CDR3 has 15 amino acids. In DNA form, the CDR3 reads TGTGCCTGGAGTGTCGGAGCGCTGAAGCTCGGGGAGCTGTTTTTT. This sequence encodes CAWSVGALKLGELFF.

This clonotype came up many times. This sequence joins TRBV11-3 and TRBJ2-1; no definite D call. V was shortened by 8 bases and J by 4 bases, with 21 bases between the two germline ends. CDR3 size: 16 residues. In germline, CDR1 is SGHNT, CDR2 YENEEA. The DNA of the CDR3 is TGTGCCAGCTCCCCCGGCGATCGGAACTCTTACAATGAGCAGTTCTTC. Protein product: CASSPGDRNSYNEQFF.

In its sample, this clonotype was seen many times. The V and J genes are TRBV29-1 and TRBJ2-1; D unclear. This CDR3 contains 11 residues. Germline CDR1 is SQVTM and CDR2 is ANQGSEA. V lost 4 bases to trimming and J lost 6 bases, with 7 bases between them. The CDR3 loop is CSVADINEQFF. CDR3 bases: TGCAGCGTTGCGGATATCAATGAGCAGTTCTTC.

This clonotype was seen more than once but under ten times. CDR3 in amino acids: CASSPTGTGLALPPQHF. CDR3 in DNA: TGTGCCAGCAGTCCGACCGGGACAGGGTTGGCTCTTCCGCCCCAGCATTTT. The V call is TRBV28, the J call TRBJ1-5, with 9 bases aligning to TRBD1. This CDR3 comprises 17 residues. Trimming cost V 5 bases and J 9 bases; bases outside gene matches: 17. CDR1 and CDR2 from the germline V gene are MDHEN and SYDVKM.

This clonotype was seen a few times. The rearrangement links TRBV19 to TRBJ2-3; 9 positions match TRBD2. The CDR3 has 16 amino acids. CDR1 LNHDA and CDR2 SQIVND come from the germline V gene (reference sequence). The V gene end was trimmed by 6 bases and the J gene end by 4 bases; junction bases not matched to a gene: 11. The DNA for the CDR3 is TGTGCCAGTAGGGCCTCTATGGCGGGAGGGGCAGATACGCAGTATTTT. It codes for CASRASMAGGADTQYF.